The present entry profiles one T cell receptor (beta chain) with its context. Its antigen is still unknown. The data stem from a study of human T cells and chemical hapten exposure. About the study: Sensitization was performed using 2% DPC on a roughly 2 cm by roughly 2 cm upper inner arm skin site. DPC (0.01%) was patch tested on the upper back and read at 6 days. Study-level findings and limits: There was a positive correlation between PT1 expanded TCR counts and patch test score. Significantly more large CDR3 similarity clusters arose among expanded TCRs than among controls.

TCRdb reprocessed the RACE reads via MiXCR and lists one record per CDR3 protein. The data contain about 180,000 distinct CDR3 sequences, nearly 30% of them singletons. Germline trimming cut 2 bases from V and 2 bases from J; bases unmatched to any gene: 12. CDR1 MNHEY and CDR2 SVGEGT come from the germline V gene. The CDR3 totals 18 residues. Time point in this sample: pre-sensitization, week 0. Described treatment: therapeutic diphenylcyclopropenone sensitization with weekly scalp DPC. The sample here was whole blood, taken in connection with sensitization to the hapten diphenylcyclopropenone (DPC). The clonotype comes from a woman younger than 45 with alopecia areata. Some clones in this sample may be carry-over from other donors' samples. The chain uses TRBV6-2 or TRBV6-3 and TRBJ1-1; 9 bases line up with TRBD1. CDR3 nucleotide sequence: TGTGCCAGCAGTTACCTTGAGGGACAGGGTGCGATCAACACTGAAGCTTTCTTT. It translates to CASSYLEGQGAINTEAFF.